This T cell receptor beta chain is drawn from a study of blood T cells in healthy people across ages. Study context: Template switching captured about one barcoded beta molecule per two T cells.

Trimming pared 0 bases from V and 2 bases from J, leaving 11 bases between. The V gene's germline CDR1 is MNHEY and CDR2 SVGAGI. The CDR3 loop spans 15 amino acids. A second PCR of roughly 7 to 11 cycles used a sample-barcoded 5' primer and a J-beta primer mix. MiXCR, run by TCRdb on the 5' RACE reads, gives a single entry per CDR3 protein. The sample has approximately 1.5 million distinct CDR3 sequences; about 42% are singletons. This clonotype was obtained from a woman younger than 30 in good health. Sequencing was carried out using blood. The chain combines TRBV6-5 with TRBJ2-7; unclear D gene. CDR3 protein: CASSYSNVGAYEQYF. CDR3 coding DNA: TGTGCCAGCAGTTACTCGAACGTTGGGGCCTACGAGCAGTACTTC.